Following are 5 T cell receptor beta chains from one sample sequenced in a study of OX40 agonist ivuxolimab in advanced cancers. Generated by immunoSEQ multiplex PCR, the TCRdb table keeps only in-frame clones and is missing some. The table shows 68,000 or so clones, with 84% occurring only once. Here the sequenced sample was CD4+ or CD8+ T cells sorted from blood, taken in a trial of the OX40 agonist ivuxolimab. The receptors were gathered from an adult with an advanced solid tumor such as melanoma, head and neck, liver or kidney cancer.

The chain employs TRBV7-8 and TRBJ2-1; D is unclear. This CDR3 comprises 12 residues. Between the trimmed V and J ends, which lost 5 bases and 7 bases, there was a span of 9 bases. Germline-derived CDR1 and CDR2 are SGHVS and FQNEAQ. The CDR3 region is CASSLRRNEQFF. As DNA, the CDR3 is TGTGCCAGCAGCCTGCGTCGGAATGAGCAGTTCTTC.

J is TRBJ2-7 and V is TRBV6-6; D remains ambiguous. V was pared by 2 bases and J by 3 bases, with 11 bases between. The CDR3 contains 14 residues. Germline V CDR1 and CDR2: MNHNY, SVGAGI (reference sequence). The CDR3 here is CASSYGSPLYEQYF. CDR3 bases: TGTGCCAGCAGTTACGGCTCCCCTCTCTACGAGCAGTACTTC.

The chain joins TRBV27 to TRBJ2-7; 8 nucleotides match TRBD2. The CDR3 consists of 14 residues. The V and J ends lost 7 bases and 5 bases, in that order; junction bases with no gene match: 10. From germline, CDR1 is MNHEY and CDR2 SMNVEV (reference sequence). The DNA for the CDR3 is TGTGCCAGCATCCTTAGCGGGGTGCGTCACGAGCAGTACTTC. Amino acid sequence: CASILSGVRHEQYF.

This rearrangement joins TRBV5-8 to TRBJ1-4; D is perhaps TRBD1 (6 bases). The CDR3 extends over 15 amino acids. V was trimmed by 4 bases and J by 0 bases, leaving 10 bases between them. The germline CDR1 and CDR2 sequences are SGHTS and YDEGEE. DNA of the CDR3: TGTGCCAGCAGCCCCGACAGGACAACTAATGAAAAACTGTTTTTT. It is translated as CASSPDRTTNEKLFF.

This clone was seen a few times. This chain uses TRBV19 with TRBJ2-7; D gene unclear. Germline values: CDR1 LNHDA, CDR2 SQIVND (reference sequence). V shed 11 bases and J shed 2 bases, with 13 bases lying between them. The CDR3 is 12 residues long. CDR3 coding DNA: TGTGCCTCAGCCGGGCTAACCTACGAGCAGTACTTC. Encoded protein: CASAGLTYEQYF.